These T cell receptor beta chains were read from a single sample in a study of CD8 T cells in ankylosing spondylitis. MiXCR, applied by TCRdb to the 5' RACE reads, yields one record per CDR3 protein. Of more than 250,000 distinct CDR3 sequences in the sample, roughly 8% are singletons; the top ten hold roughly 15%. Specimen: blood, either unsorted or a sorted T cell fraction (not recorded which). Receptors originate from a male donor with ankylosing spondylitis. CDR3s include the opening cysteine and the closing phenylalanine or tryptophan. Each record gives: D gene, J gene, clone size, V gene, CDR3 protein, CDR3 DNA. D genes are given only for firm matches. Clone size is not always given. Where it is, it says once, few, many or a class for expanded clones.

D gene: TRBD2; J gene: TRBJ2-7; clone size: -; V gene: TRBV7-3; CDR3 protein: CASSRGTSGTYEQYF; CDR3 DNA: TGTGCCAGCAGCCGAGGGACTAGCGGGACGTACGAGCAGTACTTC
D gene: TRBD1; J gene: TRBJ2-1; clone size: -; V gene: TRBV5-1; CDR3 protein: CASSQQGVEQFF; CDR3 DNA: TGCGCCAGCAGCCAACAGGGGGTTGAGCAGTTCTTC
D gene: TRBD1; J gene: TRBJ1-2; clone size: few; V gene: TRBV20-1; CDR3 protein: CSASLRQGNYGYTF; CDR3 DNA: TGCAGTGCTAGTTTGAGACAGGGGAACTATGGCTACACCTTC
D gene: TRBD2; J gene: TRBJ2-7; clone size: few; V gene: TRBV12-3/TRBV12-4; CDR3 protein: CASKPPGLAGAKEEQYF; CDR3 DNA: TGTGCCAGCAAACCCCCGGGACTAGCGGGAGCAAAAGAAGAGCAGTACTTC
D gene: -; J gene: TRBJ2-2; clone size: -; V gene: TRBV11-3; CDR3 protein: CASSFSLRGELFF; CDR3 DNA: TGTGCCAGCAGCTTCAGTCTGCGAGGGGAGCTGTTTTTT
D gene: TRBD2; J gene: TRBJ2-3; clone size: many; V gene: TRBV4-1; CDR3 protein: CASSYRGGGSQRTSGRYDTQYF; CDR3 DNA: TGCGCCAGCAGCTACCGGGGGGGAGGTTCTCAGCGGACTAGCGGGAGATACGATACGCAGTATTTT
D gene: -; J gene: TRBJ2-3; clone size: -; V gene: TRBV9; CDR3 protein: CASSVGQGWLDTQYF; CDR3 DNA: TGTGCCAGCAGCGTAGGGCAGGGGTGGTTAGATACGCAGTATTTT
D gene: TRBD2; J gene: TRBJ2-1; clone size: few; V gene: TRBV28; CDR3 protein: CASSFLGLASEQFF; CDR3 DNA: TGTGCCAGCAGTTTCCTAGGACTAGCAAGTGAGCAGTTCTTC
D gene: -; J gene: TRBJ1-4; clone size: many; V gene: TRBV2; CDR3 protein: CASSQQRTNEKLFF; CDR3 DNA: TGTGCCAGCAGTCAGCAGAGGACGAATGAAAAACTGTTTTTT
D gene: -; J gene: TRBJ2-1; clone size: -; V gene: TRBV5-1; CDR3 protein: CASSLWTQGTHDEQFF; CDR3 DNA: TGCGCCAGCAGCTTGTGGACCCAGGGGACTCATGATGAGCAGTTCTTC
D gene: TRBD2; J gene: TRBJ2-1; clone size: many; V gene: TRBV27; CDR3 protein: CATSGRLHNEQFF; CDR3 DNA: TGTGCCACCAGCGGGAGACTTCACAATGAGCAGTTCTTC
D gene: TRBD1; J gene: TRBJ2-7; clone size: many; V gene: TRBV28; CDR3 protein: CASGGGTVPSYEQYF; CDR3 DNA: TGTGCCAGCGGGGGTGGGACAGTTCCCTCCTACGAGCAGTACTTC
D gene: TRBD2; J gene: TRBJ2-7; clone size: -; V gene: TRBV12-3/TRBV12-4; CDR3 protein: CASSFASGSIYYEQYF; CDR3 DNA: TGTGCCAGCAGTTTTGCTAGCGGGAGTATTTACTACGAGCAGTACTTC
D gene: -; J gene: TRBJ1-3; clone size: once; V gene: TRBV18; CDR3 protein: CASSPRQTGNTIYF; CDR3 DNA: TGTGCCAGCTCACCACGGCAGACTGGAAACACCATATATTTT
D gene: -; J gene: TRBJ2-1; clone size: -; V gene: TRBV15; CDR3 protein: CATGGGTQFNEQFF; CDR3 DNA: TGTGCCACCGGGGGTGGGACTCAGTTTAATGAGCAGTTCTTC
D gene: -; J gene: TRBJ2-6; clone size: few; V gene: TRBV7-3; CDR3 protein: CASSLTAPGANVLTF; CDR3 DNA: TGTGCCAGCAGTCTAACGGCCCCTGGGGCCAACGTCCTGACTTTC
D gene: TRBD2; J gene: TRBJ2-4; clone size: many; V gene: TRBV4-1; CDR3 protein: CASSLSGLAGGGNIQYF; CDR3 DNA: TGCGCCAGCAGCCTGTCGGGACTAGCGGGAGGGGGAAACATTCAGTACTTC
D gene: -; J gene: TRBJ2-7; clone size: -; V gene: TRBV18; CDR3 protein: CASSPSGGGGPREQYF; CDR3 DNA: TGTGCCAGCTCACCATCTGGGGGAGGAGGCCCTAGAGAGCAGTACTTC
D gene: TRBD2; J gene: TRBJ2-1; clone size: few; V gene: TRBV7-9; CDR3 protein: CASSLPGGSGNEQFF; CDR3 DNA: TGTGCCAGCAGCCTACCGGGCGGGAGCGGCAATGAGCAGTTCTTC
D gene: TRBD2; J gene: TRBJ2-3; clone size: -; V gene: TRBV18; CDR3 protein: CASSTESGSEDTQYF; CDR3 DNA: TGTGCCAGCTCAACGGAGAGCGGGAGTGAAGATACGCAGTATTTT
D gene: -; J gene: TRBJ2-1; clone size: many; V gene: TRBV4-3; CDR3 protein: CASSQLGGGGSYNEQFF; CDR3 DNA: TGCGCCAGCAGCCAACTAGGCGGAGGAGGCTCCTACAATGAGCAGTTCTTC
D gene: -; J gene: TRBJ2-7; clone size: many; V gene: TRBV5-1; CDR3 protein: CASSLDPIYEQYF; CDR3 DNA: TGCGCCAGCAGCTTGGATCCGATATACGAGCAGTACTTC
D gene: -; J gene: TRBJ2-2; clone size: few; V gene: TRBV29-1; CDR3 protein: CSAGTGRTGELFF; CDR3 DNA: TGCAGCGCCGGGACGGGGAGGACCGGGGAGCTGTTTTTT
D gene: TRBD2; J gene: TRBJ2-1; clone size: few; V gene: TRBV7-9; CDR3 protein: CASSYGLAGAYNEQFF; CDR3 DNA: TGTGCCAGCAGCTACGGACTAGCGGGGGCCTACAATGAGCAGTTCTTC
D gene: -; J gene: TRBJ1-4; clone size: -; V gene: TRBV4-2; CDR3 protein: CASSQETGSGEKLFF; CDR3 DNA: TGTGCCAGCAGCCAGGAAACAGGGAGTGGTGAAAAACTGTTTTTT
D gene: TRBD1; J gene: TRBJ1-2; clone size: few; V gene: TRBV7-2; CDR3 protein: CASSWSGGEGYTF; CDR3 DNA: TGTGCCAGCAGTTGGTCAGGGGGCGAAGGCTACACCTTC
D gene: -; J gene: TRBJ1-3; clone size: -; V gene: TRBV28; CDR3 protein: CASTSGAAGNTIYF; CDR3 DNA: TGTGCCAGCACCTCCGGGGCTGCTGGAAACACCATATATTTT
D gene: TRBD1; J gene: TRBJ2-7; clone size: many; V gene: TRBV18; CDR3 protein: CASWWGQGSYEQYF; CDR3 DNA: TGTGCCAGCTGGTGGGGACAGGGGTCCTACGAGCAGTACTTC
D gene: TRBD2; J gene: TRBJ2-1; clone size: -; V gene: TRBV6-1; CDR3 protein: CASSRRNPRPGLAGGEQFF; CDR3 DNA: TGTGCCAGCAGCCGAAGAAATCCCCGTCCGGGACTAGCGGGAGGTGAGCAGTTCTTC
D gene: -; J gene: TRBJ2-3; clone size: few; V gene: TRBV7-9; CDR3 protein: CASSPPGLRPTDTQYF; CDR3 DNA: TGTGCCAGCAGCCCCCCCGGCTTAAGGCCCACAGATACGCAGTATTTT
D gene: -; J gene: TRBJ2-6; clone size: few; V gene: TRBV12-3/TRBV12-4; CDR3 protein: CASSRGLPGANVLTF; CDR3 DNA: TGTGCCAGCAGCCGGGGACTCCCTGGGGCCAACGTCCTGACTTTC
D gene: TRBD1; J gene: TRBJ1-2; clone size: few; V gene: TRBV4-1; CDR3 protein: CASSQATRGQDYGYTF; CDR3 DNA: TGCGCCAGCAGCCAAGCGACGAGGGGGCAGGACTATGGCTACACCTTC
D gene: -; J gene: TRBJ2-2; clone size: -; V gene: TRBV2; CDR3 protein: CASSESYNTGELFF; CDR3 DNA: TGTGCCAGCAGTGAATCCTACAACACCGGGGAGCTGTTTTTT
D gene: -; J gene: TRBJ1-2; clone size: many; V gene: TRBV28; CDR3 protein: CASRPDGKGYTF; CDR3 DNA: TGTGCCAGCAGACCGGACGGAAAGGGCTACACCTTC
D gene: TRBD1; J gene: TRBJ2-5; clone size: -; V gene: TRBV5-4; CDR3 protein: CASSTRQGQGGETQYF; CDR3 DNA: TGTGCCAGCAGCACCCGACAGGGACAAGGCGGGGAGACCCAGTACTTC
D gene: TRBD1; J gene: TRBJ2-1; clone size: -; V gene: TRBV2; CDR3 protein: CASSDGQGNEQFF; CDR3 DNA: TGTGCCAGCAGTGATGGACAGGGTAATGAGCAGTTCTTC
D gene: -; J gene: TRBJ1-1; clone size: few; V gene: TRBV18; CDR3 protein: CASSLFGGRAAFF; CDR3 DNA: TGTGCCAGCTCACTGTTTGGGGGGCGCGCAGCTTTCTTT
D gene: TRBD2; J gene: TRBJ2-7; clone size: few; V gene: TRBV20-1; CDR3 protein: CSAKHPSGGTYEQYF; CDR3 DNA: TGCAGTGCTAAACACCCTAGCGGGGGAACCTACGAGCAGTACTTC
D gene: -; J gene: TRBJ1-1; clone size: many; V gene: TRBV10-3; CDR3 protein: CAISESGLGTEAFF; CDR3 DNA: TGTGCCATCAGTGAGTCAGGGTTGGGCACTGAAGCTTTCTTT
D gene: -; J gene: TRBJ2-1; clone size: -; V gene: TRBV3-1; CDR3 protein: CASSQLVRGAEQFF; CDR3 DNA: TGTGCCAGCAGCCAACTAGTACGGGGGGCTGAGCAGTTCTTC
D gene: -; J gene: TRBJ1-2; clone size: -; V gene: TRBV6-2/TRBV6-3; CDR3 protein: CASHHTGTYGYTF; CDR3 DNA: TGTGCCAGCCACCACACCGGGACTTATGGCTACACCTTC
D gene: -; J gene: TRBJ1-1; clone size: -; V gene: TRBV10-3; CDR3 protein: CAISPRLGEGEAFF; CDR3 DNA: TGTGCCATCAGCCCCAGACTGGGAGAGGGGGAAGCTTTCTTT
D gene: -; J gene: TRBJ2-7; clone size: -; V gene: TRBV18; CDR3 protein: CASSPGQIFEQYF; CDR3 DNA: TGTGCCAGCTCACCAGGGCAGATCTTCGAGCAGTACTTC
D gene: -; J gene: TRBJ2-3; clone size: few; V gene: TRBV10-1; CDR3 protein: CASSEGIAETPRGDTQYF; CDR3 DNA: TGCGCCAGCAGTGAGGGGATAGCGGAAACCCCCCGGGGAGATACGCAGTATTTT
D gene: -; J gene: TRBJ2-5; clone size: many; V gene: TRBV12-3/TRBV12-4; CDR3 protein: CASSSEGTQYF; CDR3 DNA: TGTGCCAGCAGCTCAGAAGGGACCCAGTACTTC
D gene: TRBD2; J gene: TRBJ2-1; clone size: few; V gene: TRBV19; CDR3 protein: CASTKRGLAGGSNEQFF; CDR3 DNA: TGTGCCAGTACCAAAAGGGGACTAGCGGGAGGAAGCAATGAGCAGTTCTTC
D gene: TRBD1; J gene: TRBJ1-1; clone size: few; V gene: TRBV20-1; CDR3 protein: CSARGTGDGNTEAFF; CDR3 DNA: TGCAGTGCGAGGGGGACAGGGGATGGGAACACTGAAGCTTTCTTT
D gene: -; J gene: TRBJ2-7; clone size: -; V gene: TRBV28; CDR3 protein: CASSLGGYPYEQYF; CDR3 DNA: TGTGCCAGCAGTTTAGGCGGTTATCCCTACGAGCAGTACTTC
D gene: TRBD1; J gene: TRBJ1-2; clone size: few; V gene: TRBV20-1; CDR3 protein: CSASLTPGQGNYGYTF; CDR3 DNA: TGCAGTGCTAGCCTCACCCCGGGACAGGGAAACTATGGCTACACCTTC
D gene: TRBD1; J gene: TRBJ1-2; clone size: few; V gene: TRBV5-1; CDR3 protein: CASSSRDRGYGYTF; CDR3 DNA: TGCGCCAGCAGCTCCCGGGACAGGGGCTATGGCTACACCTTC
D gene: -; J gene: TRBJ2-3; clone size: many; V gene: TRBV7-2; CDR3 protein: CASSSQGSTDTQYF; CDR3 DNA: TGTGCCAGCAGCTCCCAAGGCTCCACAGATACGCAGTATTTT
D gene: TRBD2; J gene: TRBJ2-1; clone size: few; V gene: TRBV3-1; CDR3 protein: CASSQDLPSGIREQFF; CDR3 DNA: TGTGCCAGCAGCCAAGATCTGCCTAGCGGGATTAGAGAGCAGTTCTTC
D gene: -; J gene: TRBJ2-2; clone size: few; V gene: TRBV20-1; CDR3 protein: CSASRRLFTGELFF; CDR3 DNA: TGCAGTGCTAGTAGGAGGCTTTTCACCGGGGAGCTGTTTTTT
D gene: TRBD2; J gene: TRBJ2-7; clone size: -; V gene: TRBV5-1; CDR3 protein: CASSWTSGDAYEQYF; CDR3 DNA: TGCGCCAGCAGCTGGACTAGCGGGGATGCCTACGAGCAGTACTTC
D gene: TRBD2; J gene: TRBJ2-7; clone size: few; V gene: TRBV7-9; CDR3 protein: CASSLAGGPHEQYF; CDR3 DNA: TGTGCCAGCAGCTTAGCGGGAGGGCCGCACGAGCAGTACTTC